A single sample is the source of the 21 T cell receptor beta chains below, sequenced in a study of T cell responses to AZD1222 COVID-19 vaccine. Method: immunoSEQ multiplex PCR; TCRdb's copy keeps in-frame clones and lacks some. The data show 200,000 to 250,000 clones, with less than 95% seen just once and 1.7% held by the top ten. The sample was peripheral blood, taken 28 days after the second dose of the MenACWY control vaccine. The receptors shown here come from an adult who received the MenACWY meningococcal vaccine as a control.

This chain connects TRBV30 to TRBJ2-1; D is uncertain. In germline, CDR1 is GTSNPN, CDR2 SVGIG (reference sequence). The V and J ends lost 3 bases and 1 base respectively, with 7 bases between them. The CDR3 totals 13 residues. In DNA, the CDR3 is TGTGCCTGGAGCGGCCAGTCCTACAATGAGCAGTTCTTC. Encoded protein: CAWSGQSYNEQFF.

Here the CDR3 DNA reads TGTGCCAGCAGCTTAGAGGTCCTGACGAACACTGAAGCTTTCTTT. Amino acid sequence: CASSLEVLTNTEAFF. The chain uses TRBV7-6 and TRBJ1-1, with D unclear. V lost 1 base to trimming and J lost 1 base, with 10 bases between them. The CDR3 contains 15 residues. CDR1 is SGHVS and CDR2 is FNYEAQ in the germline V gene.

The chain links TRBV12-5 to TRBJ1-4; D might be TRBD1 (5 bases). This CDR3 has 13 amino acids. The V gene's germline CDR1 is LGHNT and CDR2 FRNRAP. Trimming pared 0 bases from V and 10 bases from J, leaving 9 bases between. The CDR3 sequence is CASGLVPGGKLFF. Written as DNA, the CDR3 is TGTGCTAGTGGTTTGGTACCCGGGGGAAAACTGTTTTTT.

This chain links TRBV6-4 with TRBJ2-2, with 8 bases lining up with TRBD2. Germline CDR1 reads MRHNA; CDR2 reads SNTAGT. The CDR3 runs to 13 residues. J gave up 4 bases and V 5 bases, and 0 bases lay outside the gene matches. The CDR3, as DNA: TGTGCCAGCAGTAGCGGGAGCACCGGGGAGCTGTTTTTT. Translating it yields CASSSGSTGELFF.

The CDR3 loop is CASSVGAQGPALHF. CDR3 DNA sequence: TGTGCCAGCAGTGTAGGGGCACAGGGCCCGGCCCTCCACTTT. V is TRBV2 and J is TRBJ1-6; possible D gene TRBD1, 6 bases. The CDR3 is 14 residues long. V was shortened by 4 bases and J by 14 bases, with 18 bases between the two germline ends. Germline CDR1 SNHLY, CDR2 FYNNEI. The full variable domain, its missing parts supplied by reference TRBV2 and TRBJ1-6, is EPEVTQTPSHQVTQMGQEVILRCVPISNHLYFYWYRQILGQKVEFLVSFYNNEISEKSEIFDDQFSVERPDGSNFTLKIRSTKLEDSAMYFCASSVGAQGPALHFGNGTRLTVT.

The chain joins TRBV27 to TRBJ1-4; tentative D call: TRBD1 (5 bases). This CDR3 contains 11 residues. Trimming removed 8 bases from V and 8 bases from J, with 9 bases in between. Germline loops: CDR1 MNHEY, CDR2 SMNVEV (reference sequence). CDR3 region: CASGGGEKLFF. The CDR3 DNA follows: TGTGCCAGCGGGGGGGGAGAAAAACTGTTTTTT.

Comment on this clone: Within the sample, other DNA sequences also encode this same CDR3. The CDR3 sequence: CASIPDRGHYNEQFF. The CDR3 coding sequence is TGTGCCAGTATCCCCGACAGGGGCCATTACAATGAGCAGTTCTTC. This rearrangement joins TRBV19 to TRBJ2-1; TRBD1 matches at 8 bases. Germline V gene data show CDR1 as LNHDA and CDR2 as SQIVND (reference sequence). V gave up 7 bases and J gave up 4 bases; unmatched junction bases: 9. The CDR3 covers 15 residues.

The chain joins TRBV7-2 to TRBJ2-7, with D possibly TRBD2 on 5 matching bases. The CDR3 length is 15 residues. The germline V gene encodes CDR1 SGHTA and CDR2 FQGNSA. V dropped 5 bases and J dropped 3 bases, with 17 bases sitting between them. The CDR3 sequence: CASSVEGSILYEQYF. CDR3 DNA sequence: TGTGCCAGCAGCGTTGAGGGATCAATACTCTACGAGCAGTACTTC.

V is TRBV5-4 and J is TRBJ1-1; D is unclear. V dropped 4 bases and J dropped 0 bases, with 16 bases sitting between them. CDR3 length: 16 residues. CDR1 and CDR2 from the germline V gene are SGHNT and YYREEE (reference sequence). The CDR3, as DNA: TGTGCCAGCAGCCCCGCCGCGGTAGGAGTGAACACTGAAGCTTTCTTT. This gives the protein CASSPAAVGVNTEAFF. Variable domain in full (rest from reference TRBV5-4 and TRBJ1-1): ETGVTQSPTHLIKTRGQQVTLRCSSQSGHNTVSWYQQALGQGPQFIFQYYREEENGRGNFPPRFSGLQFPNYSSELNVNALELDDSALYLCASSPAAVGVNTEAFFGQGTRLTVV.

This rearrangement joins TRBV13 to TRBJ2-2; 7 nucleotides match TRBD2. The germline gives CDR1 PRHDT, CDR2 FYEKMQ (reference sequence). The CDR3 extends over 17 amino acids. The ends lost 3 bases at V and 2 bases at J; junction bases unmatched: 9. CDR3 nucleotides: TGTGCCAGCAGCTTTTTCCGGGGGGACGGAAACACCGGGGAGCTGTTTTTT. The encoded protein is CASSFFRGDGNTGELFF.

The V gene is TRBV6-1, the J gene TRBJ2-2; 11 bases map to TRBD2. Germline loops: CDR1 MNHNS, CDR2 SASEGT. The CDR3 covers 16 residues. V lost 4 bases, J lost 3 bases, and 4 bases stayed unmatched. The CDR3 loop is CASSGRLAGYTGELFF. The CDR3, as DNA: TGTGCCAGCAGTGGTAGACTAGCGGGGTACACCGGGGAGCTGTTTTTT.

The rearrangement uses TRBV2 and TRBJ2-7; D perhaps matches TRBD1 (7 bases). V was trimmed by 5 bases and J by 4 bases, leaving 9 bases between them. This CDR3 contains 12 residues. Germline CDR1 and CDR2: SNHLY and FYNNEI. The CDR3 nucleotides are TGTGCCAGCAGTCCAGGGGGGTACGAGCAGTACTTC. The encoded protein is CASSPGGYEQYF.

The chain employs TRBV5-8 and TRBJ1-2, with a possible D match to TRBD1 (5 bases). Trimming took off 0 bases at V and 4 bases at J, with 13 bases between the two ends. The CDR3 contains 15 residues. Germline CDR1 and CDR2: SGHTS and YDEGEE. CDR3 amino acids: CASSLAVRESYGYTF. The CDR3 DNA is TGTGCCAGCAGCTTGGCTGTCAGGGAAAGCTATGGCTACACCTTC.

This chain uses TRBV23-1 with TRBJ1-2, with 9 bases lining up with TRBD1. TRBV23-1 has ORF status, its function being uncertain. Trimming took 2 bases from V and 3 from J; bases not matched to a gene: 1. The CDR3 has 14 residues. CDR3 loop: CASSQNRGHYGYTF. CDR3 bases: TGCGCCAGCAGTCAAAACAGGGGGCACTATGGCTACACCTTC.

The chain is built from TRBV27 and TRBJ2-1, with 9 bases identical to TRBD1. Germline V gives CDR1 MNHEY, CDR2 SMNVEV (reference sequence). The CDR3 consists of 15 residues. V shed 5 bases and J 7 bases; nucleotides not matched to a gene: 9. CDR3 coding DNA: TGTGCCAGCAGTCAACCCACGGGACAGGGTAATGAGCAGTTCTTC. Translating gives CASSQPTGQGNEQFF.

The chain has TRBV5-1 and TRBJ2-3; no clear D. Trimming removed 6 bases at V and 6 bases at J, with 11 bases between. The CDR3 runs 12 residues. The germline CDR1 and CDR2 sequences are SGHRS and YFSETQ. CDR3 sequence: CASNLNMDTQYF. For the CDR3, the DNA is TGCGCCAGCAATCTGAATATGGATACGCAGTATTTT.

This chain joins TRBV4-1 and TRBJ1-1, with D perhaps TRBD1 (6 bases). The V and J ends lost 3 bases and 2 bases respectively, with 10 bases between them. Per the germline V gene, CDR1 is MGHRA and CDR2 is YSYEKL. The CDR3 is 14 amino acids. CDR3 sequence: CASSQTRGNTEAFF. In DNA, the CDR3 is TGCGCCAGCAGCCAGACCAGGGGAAACACTGAAGCTTTCTTT.

This chain uses TRBV2 with TRBJ2-7; no firm D call. The V and J ends lost 3 bases and 4 bases respectively, with 7 bases between them. Germline lookup yields CDR1 SNHLY and CDR2 FYNNEI. The CDR3 runs to 12 residues. Here the CDR3 reads CASSDLRYEQYF. The DNA of the CDR3 is TGTGCCAGCAGTGATCTGAGGTACGAGCAGTACTTC.

The gene calls are TRBV28 and TRBJ1-6; D unresolved. The germline V gene has CDR1 MDHEN and CDR2 SYDVKM. This CDR3 is built from 12 residues. The V gene lost 6 bases and the J gene lost 11 bases, with 11 bases spanning the gap. CDR3 sequence: CASSPGRPPLHF. As DNA, the CDR3 is TGTGCCAGCAGCCCAGGACGGCCACCCCTCCACTTT.

The chain is built from TRBV7-9 and TRBJ1-1; perhaps TRBD1 as D (6 bases). The CDR3 runs 16 residues. V lost 1 base and J 0 bases, leaving 12 bases between the germline ends. The germline V gene has CDR1 SEHNR and CDR2 FQNEAQ (reference sequence). CDR3 residues: CASSLERQDMNTEAFF. DNA for the CDR3: TGTGCCAGCAGCTTAGAGAGACAGGATATGAACACTGAAGCTTTCTTT.

This chain links TRBV6-2 or TRBV6-3 with TRBJ1-5; possible D gene TRBD1, 5 bases. Germline CDR1 and CDR2: MNHEY and SVGEGT. The V and J ends lost 4 bases and 5 bases respectively, with 12 bases between them. CDR3 length equals 14 residues. CDR3 sequence reads: CASSSGRVDQPQHF. In DNA, the CDR3 is TGTGCCAGCAGTTCAGGGAGGGTGGATCAGCCCCAGCATTTT.